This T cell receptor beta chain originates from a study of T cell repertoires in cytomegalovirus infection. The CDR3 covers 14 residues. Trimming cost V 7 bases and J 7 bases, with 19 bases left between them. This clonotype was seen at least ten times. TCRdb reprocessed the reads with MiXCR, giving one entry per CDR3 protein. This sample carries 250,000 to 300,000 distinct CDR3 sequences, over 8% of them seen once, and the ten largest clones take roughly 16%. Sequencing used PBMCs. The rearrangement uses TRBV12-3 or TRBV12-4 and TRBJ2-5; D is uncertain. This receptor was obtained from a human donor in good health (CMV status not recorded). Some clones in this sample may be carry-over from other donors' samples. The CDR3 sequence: CASMGSSTVGTQYF. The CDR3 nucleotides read TGTGCCAGCATGGGGTCGTCTACGGTGGGGACCCAGTACTTC.